One and the same sample provided the 30 T cell receptor beta chains below, sequenced in a study of OX40 agonist ivuxolimab in advanced cancers. Sequenced by immunoSEQ multiplex PCR; TCRdb stores in-frame clones only, minus some. The sample holds around 33,000 clones, roughly 90% seen once. Sequences were derived from CD4+ or CD8+ T cells sorted from blood, sampled in a trial of the OX40 agonist ivuxolimab. These receptors all stem from an adult with an advanced solid tumor such as melanoma, head and neck, liver or kidney cancer.

The chain joins TRBV6-1 to TRBJ1-5; no reliable D call. Germline-derived CDR1 and CDR2 are MNHNS and SASEGT. CDR3 length: 13 residues. V was shortened by 3 bases and J by 11 bases, with 14 bases between the two germline ends. This CDR3 reads CASSDEVWITQHF. DNA of the CDR3: TGTGCCAGCAGTGATGAGGTCTGGATCACCCAGCATTTT.

The V call is TRBV19, the J call TRBJ1-1, with 10 bases that match TRBD1. Per the germline V gene, CDR1 is LNHDA and CDR2 is SQIVND (reference sequence). The CDR3 covers 15 residues. J gave up 3 bases and V 3 bases, and 4 bases lay outside the gene matches. In DNA, the CDR3 is TGTGCCAGTAGTATGGTGGACAGGGGGTACACTGAAGCTTTCTTT. Protein sequence: CASSMVDRGYTEAFF.

The gene calls are TRBV5-1 and TRBJ1-2; D remains ambiguous. The CDR3 is 13 amino acids. The ends were cut back, 5 bases at V and 2 bases at J, with 10 bases in the middle. Per the germline V gene, CDR1 is SGHRS and CDR2 is YFSETQ. The DNA for the CDR3 is TGCGCCAGCAGTTCAGACGGAAACTATGGCTACACCTTC. Protein sequence: CASSSDGNYGYTF.

This chain joins TRBV6-1 and TRBJ2-2, with 11 bases that match TRBD1. The length of the CDR3 is 15 residues. Per the germline V gene, CDR1 is MNHNS and CDR2 is SASEGT. The junction had 2 bases not matched to a gene; V was cut back by 3 bases and J by 5 bases. The CDR3 loop is CASSDGTGGTGELFF. The DNA of the CDR3 is TGTGCCAGCAGTGACGGGACAGGGGGTACCGGGGAGCTGTTTTTT.

This clone was detected only once. The chain links TRBV18 to TRBJ2-1; D is undetermined. CDR3 length equals 16 residues. The germline V gene has CDR1 KGHSH and CDR2 LQKENI. V lost 0 bases and J 6 bases, leaving 15 bases between the germline ends. As DNA, the CDR3 is TGTGCCAGCTCACCACCTAGCCTGTTAACTCGCAATGAGCAGTTCTTC. Its protein is CASSPPSLLTRNEQFF.

This chain links TRBV7-3 with TRBJ1-1; 7 nucleotides line up with TRBD1. CDR3 length equals 15 residues. V shed 2 bases and J 1 base; nucleotides not matched to a gene: 4. Germline V gene sequence: CDR1 SGHTA, CDR2 FQGTGA. For the CDR3, the DNA is TGTGCCAGCAGCTTAGTAGGGGGCACGAACACTGAAGCTTTCTTT. It yields the protein CASSLVGGTNTEAFF.

The gene calls are TRBV9 and TRBJ2-1, with D possibly being TRBD1 (6 bases). CDR3 length: 15 amino acids. The germline CDR1 and CDR2 sequences are SGDLS and YYNGEE. The ends were cut back, 2 bases at V and 4 bases at J, with 13 bases in the middle. CDR3 DNA sequence: TGTGCCAGCAGCGTTTCGGGACACCAATACAATGAGCAGTTCTTC. This encodes CASSVSGHQYNEQFF.

For the CDR3, the DNA is TGTGCCTGGAGTTCGATCCGGGTCCCCGGAGTCGTTTTCTTT. Its translation is CAWSSIRVPGVVFF. The chain combines TRBV30 with TRBJ1-1, with D unclear. Trimming removed 2 bases at V and 13 bases at J, with 23 bases between. Germline V lookup: CDR1 GTSNPN, CDR2 SVGIG (reference sequence). This CDR3 region has 14 residues.

The rearrangement joins TRBV13 to TRBJ2-2; 7 bases fit TRBD2. This CDR3 has 18 amino acids. Germline V gene lookup returns CDR1 PRHDT and CDR2 FYEKMQ (reference sequence). With 5 bases clipped from V and 6 bases from J, the junction kept 18 bases outside the gene matches. The CDR3 spells CASSRTVVGGLKAGELFF. The CDR3 DNA follows: TGTGCCAGCAGCCGTACGGTAGTGGGAGGGCTAAAGGCCGGGGAGCTGTTTTTT.

CDR3 coding DNA: TGTGCCAGCAGCCCGCTAGCTACTAGCGGGAGAACCCAGTACTTC. It specifies CASSPLATSGRTQYF. This chain connects TRBV7-2 to TRBJ2-5; 11 bases map to TRBD2. The CDR3 is made up of 15 amino acids. V shed 5 bases and J 8 bases; nucleotides not matched to a gene: 10. The germline V gene has CDR1 SGHTA and CDR2 FQGNSA.

The rearrangement uses TRBV29-1 and TRBJ2-5; 8 bases align to TRBD1. Germline values: CDR1 SQVTM, CDR2 ANQGSEA. Trimming removed 7 bases from V and 2 bases from J; junction bases left unmatched: 3. The CDR3 has 12 amino acids. CDR3 in amino acids: CSARQGQETQYF. CDR3 bases: TGCAGCGCGAGACAGGGGCAAGAGACCCAGTACTTC.

The genes are TRBV30 and TRBJ1-1; D remains ambiguous. Germline values: CDR1 GTSNPN, CDR2 SVGIG (reference sequence). The CDR3 runs to 13 residues. Trimming removed 0 bases at V and 6 bases at J, with 11 bases between. CDR3 protein: CAWSVPPYSEAFF. CDR3 coding DNA: TGTGCCTGGAGTGTACCTCCTTATTCTGAAGCTTTCTTT.

This chain uses TRBV27 with TRBJ1-2; possible D gene TRBD1, 5 bases. With 9 bases removed from V and 12 bases from J, the gap between germline ends came to 20 bases. The CDR3 consists of 12 residues. Germline CDR1 is MNHEY and CDR2 is SMNVEV (reference sequence). CDR3 nucleotides: TGTGCCAGTCGTGACATTCATCAGGGAGACACCTTC. Protein product: CASRDIHQGDTF.

The rearrangement links TRBV11-2 to TRBJ2-1; D is perhaps TRBD2 (6 bases). Germline V CDR1 and CDR2: SGHAT, FQNNGV. Between the trimmed V and J ends, which lost 1 base and 9 bases, there was a span of 16 bases. This CDR3 is built from 15 residues. The CDR3 DNA sequence: TGTGCCAGCAGCTTAGCATTCCGACTAGTAGCTGAGCAGTTCTTC. It translates to CASSLAFRLVAEQFF.

This sequence joins TRBV4-1 and TRBJ2-3, with 7 bases fitting TRBD2. This CDR3 has 16 residues. Looked up from germline, CDR1 is MGHRA and CDR2 is YSYEKL. V lost 4 bases to trimming and J lost 4 bases; unmatched junction nucleotides: 11. CDR3 loop: CASSLWGEGVADTQYF. CDR3 coding DNA: TGCGCCAGCAGCCTCTGGGGGGAGGGCGTTGCAGATACGCAGTATTTT.

This chain uses TRBV20-1 with TRBJ2-7, with a possible D match to TRBD2 (5 bases). Germline CDR1 reads DFQATT; CDR2 reads SNEGSKA (reference sequence). The V end was cut by 7 bases, the J end by 6 bases, with 13 bases between. The CDR3 is 11 amino acids. The chain's CDR3 is CSVRNRGEQYF. DNA of the CDR3: TGCAGTGTCAGGAACCGGGGCGAGCAGTACTTC.

The chain employs TRBV7-3 and TRBJ2-3; D perhaps matches TRBD2 (5 bases). The ends were cut back, 5 bases at V and 0 bases at J, with 12 bases in the middle. The CDR3 is 15 amino acids. Germline V gene sequence: CDR1 SGHTA, CDR2 FQGTGA. The CDR3 bases are TGTGCCAGCAGCCCGAATGCGGGTAGCACAGATACGCAGTATTTT. It yields the protein CASSPNAGSTDTQYF.

This clone was found once. This chain uses TRBV10-3 with TRBJ2-1; a weak D match, TRBD2 (6 bases). CDR3 size: 21 residues. The V end lost 4 bases, the J end lost 0 bases, and 28 bases lay between the germline ends. The germline CDR1 and CDR2 sequences are ENHRY and SYGVKD. The CDR3 region is CAISASGGSNLYTSSYNEQFF. For the CDR3, the DNA is TGTGCCATCAGTGCAAGTGGGGGGTCGAACTTATATACGAGCTCCTACAATGAGCAGTTCTTC.

V is TRBV15 and J is TRBJ1-2; perhaps TRBD1 as D (5 bases). The CDR3 spans 13 residues. Germline loops: CDR1 LNHNV, CDR2 YYDKDF (reference sequence). Trimming took 1 base from V and 4 from J, leaving 7 bases between them. The DNA for the CDR3 is TGTGCCACCAGCAGAGTAACAGGCTATGGCTACACCTTC. Translation: CATSRVTGYGYTF.

The V and J genes are TRBV2 and TRBJ2-7; possible D gene TRBD2, 6 bases. The V end was cut by 8 bases, the J end by 2 bases, with 13 bases between. The CDR3 totals 13 residues. Germline CDR1 and CDR2: SNHLY and FYNNEI. CDR3 sequence: CASRDFRAYEQYF. CDR3 bases: TGTGCCAGCCGGGACTTCCGAGCCTACGAGCAGTACTTC.

This chain connects TRBV18 to TRBJ2-7; D possibly corresponds to TRBD2 (5 bases). Deletions cut 3 bases from V and 0 bases from J, with 12 bases between. Germline lookup yields CDR1 KGHSH and CDR2 LQKENI. This CDR3 is 15 amino acids long. The CDR3 reads CASSPSGGGSYEQYF. Written as DNA, the CDR3 is TGTGCCAGCTCACCGAGCGGAGGCGGCTCCTACGAGCAGTACTTC.

Worth noting for this clone: A read error may account for a junction end that differs from germline. The V and J genes are TRBV28 and TRBJ1-1, with unresolved D. The length of the CDR3 is 13 residues. Germline lookup yields CDR1 MDHEN and CDR2 SYDVKM. The CDR3 sequence: CASRLFIGTEAFF. The CDR3 DNA follows: TGTGCCAGCAGATTATTTATCGGGACTGAAGCTTTCTTT.

This chain uses TRBV2 with TRBJ2-7; unclear D gene. V lost 3 bases and J lost 3, with 15 bases in between. The germline V gene encodes CDR1 SNHLY and CDR2 FYNNEI. This CDR3 region has 15 residues. CDR3 residues: CASSDVFRRHYEQYF. In nucleotides, the CDR3 is TGTGCCAGCAGTGATGTTTTTAGGAGACACTACGAGCAGTACTTC.

The chain uses TRBV11-3 and TRBJ2-5; either TRBD1 or TRBD2 may fit D (5 bases each). CDR3 length equals 15 residues. Trimming removed 4 bases from V and 4 bases from J, with 16 bases in between. CDR1 and CDR2 (germline): SGHNT, YENEEA. The CDR3 sequence: CASSSIWGMGETQYF. Written as DNA, the CDR3 is TGTGCCAGCAGCTCCATATGGGGGATGGGAGAGACCCAGTACTTC.

The J gene is TRBJ2-2, the V gene TRBV9, with TRBD1 identical over 8 bases. Trimming removed 2 bases from V and 0 bases from J; junction bases left unmatched: 3. This CDR3 contains 16 residues. Germline loops: CDR1 SGDLS, CDR2 YYNGEE. The CDR3 spells CASSVMDRANTGELFF. In DNA form, the CDR3 reads TGTGCCAGCAGCGTTATGGACAGGGCGAACACCGGGGAGCTGTTTTTT.

CDR3 protein: CASSQELAGSTDTQYF. The CDR3 nucleotides are TGCGCCAGCAGCCAAGAACTAGCGGGTAGCACAGATACGCAGTATTTT. V is TRBV4-1 and J is TRBJ2-3, with 9 bases lining up with TRBD2. V shed 0 bases, J shed 0 bases, and the junction held 1 base outside the gene matches. The CDR3 sequence is 16 residues long. Germline V gives CDR1 MGHRA, CDR2 YSYEKL.

CDR3 loop: CASSDSSYNEQFF. The CDR3 DNA reads as TGTGCCAGCAGCGACAGTTCCTACAATGAGCAGTTCTTC. The genes are TRBV11-3 and TRBJ2-1; D possibly corresponds to TRBD1 (5 bases). This CDR3 is built from 13 residues. Trimming shortened V by 5 bases and J by 1 base, and 6 bases separated the two germline ends. Germline CDR1 is SGHNT and CDR2 is YENEEA. Filled out from reference TRBV11-3 and TRBJ2-1, the complete variable domain reads EAGVVQSPRYKIIEKKQPVAFWCNPISGHNTLYWYLQNLGQGPELLIRYENEEAVDDSQLPKDRFSAERLKGVDSTLKIQPAELGDSAVYLCASSDSSYNEQFFGPGTRLTVL.

This clone was seen only once. This chain connects TRBV15 to TRBJ1-6; D perhaps matches TRBD1 (6 bases). V lost 0 bases, J lost 5 bases, and 11 bases lay in between. In germline, CDR1 is LNHNV, CDR2 YYDKDF (reference sequence). The CDR3 has 16 residues. The CDR3 bases are TGTGCCACCAGCAGAGATCACGCAGGGGATAATTCACCCCTCCACTTT. It encodes CATSRDHAGDNSPLHF. Using reference TRBV15 and TRBJ1-6 for the parts outside the CDR3, the full variable domain is DAMVIQNPRYQVTQFGKPVTLSCSQTLNHNVMYWYQQKSSQAPKLLFHYYDKDFNNEADTPDNFQSRRPNTSFCFLDIRSPGLGDTAMYLCATSRDHAGDNSPLHFGNGTRLTVT.

DNA of the CDR3: TGTGCCAGCAGTTTAGGGACAGGTACCTATGGCTACACCTTC. This gives the protein CASSLGTGTYGYTF. This chain links TRBV27 with TRBJ1-2; 8 nucleotides agree with TRBD1. Germline values: CDR1 MNHEY, CDR2 SMNVEV (reference sequence). This CDR3 spans 14 amino acids. The V and J ends lost 2 bases and 4 bases, in that order; junction bases with no gene match: 3.

The genes are TRBV5-1 and TRBJ1-1; the D is unclear. Trimming stripped 3 bases from V and 4 bases from J, with 13 bases between. Per germline, CDR1 SGHRS and CDR2 YFSETQ. The CDR3 has 14 residues. The CDR3 loop reads CASSSEPLFTEAFF. CDR3 DNA sequence: TGCGCCAGCAGCTCGGAGCCACTTTTCACTGAAGCTTTCTTT. The variable domain in full, with the rest retrieved from reference TRBV5-1 and TRBJ1-1, is KAGVTQTPRYLIKTRGQQVTLSCSPISGHRSVSWYQQTPGQGLQFLFEYFSETQRNKGNFPGRFSGRQFSNSRSEMNVSTLELGDSALYLCASSSEPLFTEAFFGQGTRLTVV.